This T cell receptor (beta chain) was identified in a study of T cell repertoires in cytomegalovirus infection. The germline CDR1 and CDR2 sequences are SGHRS and YFSETQ. Between the trimmed V and J ends, which lost 5 bases and 1 base, there was a span of 6 bases. This CDR3 is built from 13 residues. Notes on the study in general: The ex vivo response showed dominance by HLA-C-restricted CMV-specific TCR beta clonotypes.

This clonotype was seen only a few times. The antigen is not known. In TCRdb, the reads were re-called with MiXCR into one record per CDR3 protein. The repertoire holds 680,000 or so distinct CDR3 sequences, less than 40% seen once, with under 3.5% in the top ten. This TCR was recovered from a human donor in good health (CMV status not recorded). Some clones in this sample may be carry-over from other donors' samples. The source material was PBMCs. V and J are TRBV5-1 and TRBJ2-2; D unclear. CDR3 loop: CASSAGNTGELFF. The CDR3 DNA follows: TGCGCCAGCAGTGCAGGGAACACCGGGGAGCTGTTTTTT.